Sequencing of this T cell receptor (beta chain) was carried out in a study of beta chain features in type 1 diabetes. Study conclusions and caveats: More deletions and fewer insertions at VDJ junctions were seen in type 1 diabetes patients. For cells with high TCR expression, cDNA sequencing could yield over-representation. Among all four CD4+ subsets, Type 1 diabetes patients had TCRB CDR3s that were moderately but significantly shorter. Sampled from patients, naive, central memory and Treg TCRB repertoires appeared more similar than those sampled from healthy donors.

TCRB transcripts that were expressed got sequenced, as all of the isolated RNA had been reverse transcribed. Sequencing was performed with immunoSEQ multiplex PCR; in TCRdb, only in-frame clones are kept and a portion is missing. The sample contains 250,000 to 350,000 clones, approximately 11% of which appear only once. Looked up from germline, CDR1 is GTSNPN and CDR2 is SVGIG (reference sequence). V was clipped by 1 base and J by 6 bases; unmatched bases: 19. The CDR3 is 20 residues long. In regard to this clone: Its specificity is unknown.

The chain couples TRBV30 to TRBJ2-2; 11 bases line up with TRBD2. The specimen was naive CD4+ T cells from blood. The sequence was collected from a woman aged 25 to 39 in good health. DNA for the CDR3: TGTGCCTGGAGTGGTTATGGGTCCCGTAGCGGGAGGGGGTCCGCCGGGGAGCTGTTTTTT. Its translation: CAWSGYGSRSGRGSAGELFF.